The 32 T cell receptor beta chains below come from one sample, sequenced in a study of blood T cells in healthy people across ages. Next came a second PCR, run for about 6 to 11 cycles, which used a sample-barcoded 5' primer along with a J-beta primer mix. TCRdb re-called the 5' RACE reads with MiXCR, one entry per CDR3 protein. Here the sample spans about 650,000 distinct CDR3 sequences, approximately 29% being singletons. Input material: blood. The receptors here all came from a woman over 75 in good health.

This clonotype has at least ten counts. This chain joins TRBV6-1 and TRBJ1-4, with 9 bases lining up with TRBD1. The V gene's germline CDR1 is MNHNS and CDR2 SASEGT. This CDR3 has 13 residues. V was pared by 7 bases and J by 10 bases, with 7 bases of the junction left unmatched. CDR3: CASKGTGPGKLFF. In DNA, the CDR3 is TGTGCCAGCAAAGGGACAGGGCCCGGAAAACTGTTTTTT.

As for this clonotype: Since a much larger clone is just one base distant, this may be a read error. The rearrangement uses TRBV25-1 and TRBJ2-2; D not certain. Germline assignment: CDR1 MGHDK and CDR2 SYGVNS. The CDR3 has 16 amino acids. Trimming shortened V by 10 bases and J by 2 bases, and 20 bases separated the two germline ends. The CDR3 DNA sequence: TGTGCCATCCGAGGACCCCCCACCACCAACACCGGGGAGCTGTTTTTT. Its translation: CAIRGPPTTNTGELFF.

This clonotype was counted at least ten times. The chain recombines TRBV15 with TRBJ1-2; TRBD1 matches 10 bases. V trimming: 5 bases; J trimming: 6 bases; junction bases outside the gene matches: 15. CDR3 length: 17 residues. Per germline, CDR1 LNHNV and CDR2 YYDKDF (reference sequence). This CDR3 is CATSPTALTGGGDGYTF. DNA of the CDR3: TGTGCCACCAGCCCCACGGCCCTGACAGGGGGCGGAGATGGCTACACCTTC.

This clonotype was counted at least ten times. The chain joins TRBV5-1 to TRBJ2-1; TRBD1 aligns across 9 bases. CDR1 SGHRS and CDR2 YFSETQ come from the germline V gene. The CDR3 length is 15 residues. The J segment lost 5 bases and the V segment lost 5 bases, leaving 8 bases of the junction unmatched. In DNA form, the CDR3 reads TGCGCCAGCAGTTGGTCGGACAGGGGCAACAATGAGCAGTTCTTC. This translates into CASSWSDRGNNEQFF. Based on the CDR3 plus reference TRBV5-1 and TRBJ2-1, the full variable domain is KAGVTQTPRYLIKTRGQQVTLSCSPISGHRSVSWYQQTPGQGLQFLFEYFSETQRNKGNFPGRFSGRQFSNSRSEMNVSTLELGDSALYLCASSWSDRGNNEQFFGPGTRLTVL.

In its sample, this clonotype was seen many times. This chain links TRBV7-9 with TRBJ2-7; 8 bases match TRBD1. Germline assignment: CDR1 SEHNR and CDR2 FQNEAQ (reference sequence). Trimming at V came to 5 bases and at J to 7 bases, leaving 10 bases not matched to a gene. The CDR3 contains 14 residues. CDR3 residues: CASSIDRGMGEQYF. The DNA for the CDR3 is TGTGCCAGCAGCATTGACAGGGGAATGGGAGAGCAGTACTTC.

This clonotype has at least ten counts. CDR3 bases: TGTGCCAGCAGTGGGACGTCCTATGGCTACACCTTC. This encodes CASSGTSYGYTF. The V and J genes are TRBV6-5 and TRBJ1-2, with a weak D call TRBD1 (5 bases). The V gene lost 5 bases and the J gene lost 4 bases, with 8 bases spanning the gap. Germline CDR1 is MNHEY and CDR2 is SVGAGI. This CDR3 is built from 12 residues.

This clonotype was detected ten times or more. The CDR3 sequence: CASSAGQFTDTQYF. The CDR3 nucleotides read TGTGCCAGCAGCGCGGGACAGTTCACAGATACGCAGTATTTT. The V and J genes are TRBV7-3 and TRBJ2-3; the D gene is possibly TRBD1 (7 bases). This CDR3 has 14 amino acids. In germline, CDR1 is SGHTA, CDR2 FQGTGA. V dropped 5 bases and J dropped 2 bases, with 11 bases sitting between them. The full variable domain, rest sourced from reference TRBV7-3 and TRBJ2-3, is GAGVSQTPSNKVTEKGKYVELRCDPISGHTALYWYRQSLGQGPEFLIYFQGTGAADDSGLPNDRFFAVRPEGSVSTLKIQRTERGDSAVYLCASSAGQFTDTQYFGPGTRLTVL.

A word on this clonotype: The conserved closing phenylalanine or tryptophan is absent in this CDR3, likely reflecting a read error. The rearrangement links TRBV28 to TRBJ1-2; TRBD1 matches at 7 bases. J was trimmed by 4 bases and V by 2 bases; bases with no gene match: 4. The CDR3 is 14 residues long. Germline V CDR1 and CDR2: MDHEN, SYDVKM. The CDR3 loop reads CASSLGDRVYGYTV. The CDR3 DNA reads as TGTGCCAGCAGTTTAGGAGACAGGGTCTATGGCTACACCGTC.

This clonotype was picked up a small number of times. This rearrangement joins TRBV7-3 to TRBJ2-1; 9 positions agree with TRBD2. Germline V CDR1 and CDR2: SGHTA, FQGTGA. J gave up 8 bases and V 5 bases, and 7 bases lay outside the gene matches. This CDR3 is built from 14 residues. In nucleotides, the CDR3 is TGTGCCAGCAGCGAAGTAGCGGGAGTTGATGAGCAGTTCTTC. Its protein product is CASSEVAGVDEQFF.

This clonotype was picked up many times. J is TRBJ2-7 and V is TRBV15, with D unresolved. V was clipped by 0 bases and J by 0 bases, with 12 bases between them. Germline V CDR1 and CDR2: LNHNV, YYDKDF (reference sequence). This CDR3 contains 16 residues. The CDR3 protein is CATSRDMVGLSYEQYF. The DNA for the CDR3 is TGTGCCACCAGCAGAGATATGGTAGGGCTCTCCTACGAGCAGTACTTC.

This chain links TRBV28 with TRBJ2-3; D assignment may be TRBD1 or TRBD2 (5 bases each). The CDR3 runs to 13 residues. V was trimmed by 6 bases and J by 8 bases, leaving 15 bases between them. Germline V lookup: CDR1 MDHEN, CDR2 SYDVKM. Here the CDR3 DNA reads TGTGCCAGCAGCCATCCGGGGACGGGTACGCAGTATTTT. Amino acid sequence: CASSHPGTGTQYF.

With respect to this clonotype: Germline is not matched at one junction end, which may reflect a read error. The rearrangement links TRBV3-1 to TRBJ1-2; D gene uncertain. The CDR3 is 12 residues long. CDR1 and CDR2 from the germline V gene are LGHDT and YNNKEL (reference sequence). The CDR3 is CASSQDSGGYIF. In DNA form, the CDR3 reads TGTGCCAGCAGCCAAGATTCCGGTGGCTACATCTTC. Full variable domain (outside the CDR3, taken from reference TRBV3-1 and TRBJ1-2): DTAVSQTPKYLVTQMGNDKSIKCEQNLGHDTMYWYKQDSKKFLKIMFSYNNKELIINETVPNRFSPKSPDKAHLNLHINSLELGDSAVYFCASSQDSGGYIFGSGTRLTVV.

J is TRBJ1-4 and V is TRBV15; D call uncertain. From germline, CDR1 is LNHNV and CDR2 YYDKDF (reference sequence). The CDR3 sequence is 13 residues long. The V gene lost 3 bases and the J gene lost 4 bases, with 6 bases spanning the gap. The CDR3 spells CATSSEGNEKLFF. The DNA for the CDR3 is TGTGCCACCAGCAGTGAGGGTAATGAAAAACTGTTTTTT. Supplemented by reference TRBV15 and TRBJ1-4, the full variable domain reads DAMVIQNPRYQVTQFGKPVTLSCSQTLNHNVMYWYQQKSSQAPKLLFHYYDKDFNNEADTPDNFQSRRPNTSFCFLDIRSPGLGDTAMYLCATSSEGNEKLFFGSGTQLSVL.

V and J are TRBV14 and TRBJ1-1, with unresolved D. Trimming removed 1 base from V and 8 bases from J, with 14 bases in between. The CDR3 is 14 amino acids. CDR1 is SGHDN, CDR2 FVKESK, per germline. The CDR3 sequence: CASSQGSEGEEAFF. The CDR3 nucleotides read TGTGCCAGCAGCCAAGGATCAGAGGGCGAAGAAGCTTTCTTT.

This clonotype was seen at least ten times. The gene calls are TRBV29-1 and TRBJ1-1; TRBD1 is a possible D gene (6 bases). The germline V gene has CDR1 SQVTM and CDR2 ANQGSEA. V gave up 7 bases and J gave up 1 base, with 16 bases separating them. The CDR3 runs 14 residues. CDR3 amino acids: CSGHLGQKNTEAFF. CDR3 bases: TGCAGCGGCCATTTAGGACAGAAGAACACTGAAGCTTTCTTT.

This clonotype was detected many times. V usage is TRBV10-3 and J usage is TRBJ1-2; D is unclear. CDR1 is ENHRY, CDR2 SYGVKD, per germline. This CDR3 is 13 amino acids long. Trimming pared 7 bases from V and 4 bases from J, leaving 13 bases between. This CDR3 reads CAITPRVGYGYTF. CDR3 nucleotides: TGTGCCATCACTCCTCGGGTGGGCTATGGCTACACCTTC.

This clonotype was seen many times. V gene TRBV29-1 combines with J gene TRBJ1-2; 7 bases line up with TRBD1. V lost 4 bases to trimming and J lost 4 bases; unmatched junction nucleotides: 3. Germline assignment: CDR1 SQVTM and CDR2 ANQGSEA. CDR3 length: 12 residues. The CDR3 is CSVGGQAYGYTF. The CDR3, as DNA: TGCAGCGTTGGAGGACAGGCCTATGGCTACACCTTC.

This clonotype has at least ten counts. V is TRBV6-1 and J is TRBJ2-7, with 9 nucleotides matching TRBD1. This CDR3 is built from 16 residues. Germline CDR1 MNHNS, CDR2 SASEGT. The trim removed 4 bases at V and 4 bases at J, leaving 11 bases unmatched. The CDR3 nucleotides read TGTGCCAGCAGTGTCGGCAGGGGACAGGGATCATACGAGCAGTACTTC. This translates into CASSVGRGQGSYEQYF.

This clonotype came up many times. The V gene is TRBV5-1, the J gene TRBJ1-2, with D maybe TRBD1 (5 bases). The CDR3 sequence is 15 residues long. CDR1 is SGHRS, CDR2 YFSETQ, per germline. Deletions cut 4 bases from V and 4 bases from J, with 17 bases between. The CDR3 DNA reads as TGCGCCAGCAGCCTCAATCGTGACAGCTTCTATGGCTACACCTTC. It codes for CASSLNRDSFYGYTF.

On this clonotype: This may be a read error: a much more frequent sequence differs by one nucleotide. CDR3 sequence: CASSRAVGGYYDYTF. The CDR3 nucleotides are TGCGCCAGCAGCCGCGCGGTCGGGGGGTACTATGACTACACCTTC. The chain carries TRBV4-3 and TRBJ1-2; D possibly corresponds to TRBD1 (5 bases). The germline gives CDR1 LGHNA, CDR2 YSLEER. CDR3 length: 15 residues.

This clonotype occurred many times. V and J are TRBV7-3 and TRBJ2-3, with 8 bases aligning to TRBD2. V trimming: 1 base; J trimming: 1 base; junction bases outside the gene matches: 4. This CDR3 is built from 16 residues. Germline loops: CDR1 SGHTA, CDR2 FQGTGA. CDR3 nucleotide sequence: TGTGCCAGCAGCTTAAAACGGGGGGGCGGCACAGATACGCAGTATTTT. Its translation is CASSLKRGGGTDTQYF.

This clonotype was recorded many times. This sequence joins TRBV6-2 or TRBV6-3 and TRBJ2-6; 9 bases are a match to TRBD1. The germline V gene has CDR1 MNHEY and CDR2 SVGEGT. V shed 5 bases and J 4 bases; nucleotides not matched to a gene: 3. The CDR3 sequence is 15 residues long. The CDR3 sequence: CASSTGGLGANVLTF. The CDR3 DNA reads TGTGCCAGCAGTACAGGGGGCTTGGGGGCCAACGTCCTGACTTTC.

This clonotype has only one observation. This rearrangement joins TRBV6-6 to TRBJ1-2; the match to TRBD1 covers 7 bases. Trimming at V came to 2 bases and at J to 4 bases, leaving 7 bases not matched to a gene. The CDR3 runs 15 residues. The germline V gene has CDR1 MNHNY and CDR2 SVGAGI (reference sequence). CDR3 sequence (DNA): TGTGCCAGCAGTTACCCGACAGGGCTCGGCTATGGCTACACCTTC. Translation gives CASSYPTGLGYGYTF.

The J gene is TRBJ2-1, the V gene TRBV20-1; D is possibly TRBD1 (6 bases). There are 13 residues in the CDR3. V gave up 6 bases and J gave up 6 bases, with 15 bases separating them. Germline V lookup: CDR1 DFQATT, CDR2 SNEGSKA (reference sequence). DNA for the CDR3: TGCAGTGCCGATTATTTACAGGGCAATGAGCAGTTCTTC. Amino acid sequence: CSADYLQGNEQFF.

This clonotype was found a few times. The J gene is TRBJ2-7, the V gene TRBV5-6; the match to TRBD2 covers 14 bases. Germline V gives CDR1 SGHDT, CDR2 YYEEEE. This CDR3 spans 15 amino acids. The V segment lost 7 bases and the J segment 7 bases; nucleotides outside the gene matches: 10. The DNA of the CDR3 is TGTGCCAGCGGGGGACTAGCGGGGGCCTCGGGTGAGCAGTACTTC. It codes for CASGGLAGASGEQYF.

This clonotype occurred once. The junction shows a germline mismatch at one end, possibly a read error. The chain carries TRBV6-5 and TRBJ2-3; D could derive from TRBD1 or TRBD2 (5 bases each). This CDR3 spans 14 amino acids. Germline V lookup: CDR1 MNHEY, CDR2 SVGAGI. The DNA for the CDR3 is TGCGCCAGCAGTTACAGGTGGGGGACAGATACGCAGTATTTT. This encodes CASSYRWGTDTQYF.

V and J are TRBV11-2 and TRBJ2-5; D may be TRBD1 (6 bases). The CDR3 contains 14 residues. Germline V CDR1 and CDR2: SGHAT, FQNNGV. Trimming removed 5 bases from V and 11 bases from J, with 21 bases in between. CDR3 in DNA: TGTGCCAGCAGCCGGTTGAGGGACATCAATGAGCAGTACTTC. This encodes CASSRLRDINEQYF.

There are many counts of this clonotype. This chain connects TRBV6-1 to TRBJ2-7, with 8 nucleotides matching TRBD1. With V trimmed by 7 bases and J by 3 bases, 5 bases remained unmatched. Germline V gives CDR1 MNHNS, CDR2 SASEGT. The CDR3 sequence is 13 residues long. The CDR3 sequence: CASMVQGGYEQYF. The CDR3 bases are TGTGCCAGCATGGTACAGGGGGGCTACGAGCAGTACTTC.

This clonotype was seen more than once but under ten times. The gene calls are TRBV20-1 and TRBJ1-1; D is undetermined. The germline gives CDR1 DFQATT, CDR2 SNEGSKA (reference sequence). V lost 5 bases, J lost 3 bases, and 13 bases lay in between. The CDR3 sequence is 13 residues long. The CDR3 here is CSAHQEVDTEAFF. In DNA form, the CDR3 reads TGCAGTGCTCATCAGGAGGTTGACACTGAAGCTTTCTTT.

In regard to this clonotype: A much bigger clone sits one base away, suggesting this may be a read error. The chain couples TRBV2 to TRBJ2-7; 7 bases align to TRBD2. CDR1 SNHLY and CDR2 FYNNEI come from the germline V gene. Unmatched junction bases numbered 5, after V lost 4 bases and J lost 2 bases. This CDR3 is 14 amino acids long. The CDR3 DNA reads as TGTGCCAGCAGTGGGGGGGGGAACACCTACGAGCAGTACTTC. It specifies CASSGGGNTYEQYF.

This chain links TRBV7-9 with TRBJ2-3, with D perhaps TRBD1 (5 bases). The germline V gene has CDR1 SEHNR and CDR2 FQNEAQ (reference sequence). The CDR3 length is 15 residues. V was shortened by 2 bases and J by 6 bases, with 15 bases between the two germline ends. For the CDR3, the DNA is TGTGCCAGCAGCTTATCTGGGGCCGAATGGGATACGCAGTATTTT. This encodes CASSLSGAEWDTQYF.

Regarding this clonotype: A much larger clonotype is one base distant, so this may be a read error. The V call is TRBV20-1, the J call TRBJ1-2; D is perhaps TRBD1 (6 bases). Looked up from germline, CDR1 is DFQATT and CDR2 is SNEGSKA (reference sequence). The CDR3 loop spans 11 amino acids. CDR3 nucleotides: TGCCAACTCAGGGGAAGCAATGGCTACACCTTC. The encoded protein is CQLRGSNGYTF.